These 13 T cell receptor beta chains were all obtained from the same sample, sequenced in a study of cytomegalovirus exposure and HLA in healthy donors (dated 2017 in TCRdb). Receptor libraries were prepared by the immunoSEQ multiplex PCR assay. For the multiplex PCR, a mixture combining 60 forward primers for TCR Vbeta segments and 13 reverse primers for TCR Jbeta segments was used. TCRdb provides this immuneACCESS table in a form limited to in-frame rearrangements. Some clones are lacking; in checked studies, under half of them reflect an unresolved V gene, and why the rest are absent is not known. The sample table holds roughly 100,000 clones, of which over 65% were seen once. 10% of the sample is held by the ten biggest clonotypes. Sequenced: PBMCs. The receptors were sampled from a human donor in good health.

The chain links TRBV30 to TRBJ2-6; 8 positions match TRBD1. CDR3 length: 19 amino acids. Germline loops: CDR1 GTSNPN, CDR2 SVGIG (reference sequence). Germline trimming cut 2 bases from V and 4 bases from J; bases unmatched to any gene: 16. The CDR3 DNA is TGTGCCTGGAGTCCTACCGCCCGGCCAGGGGGCACCGGGGCCAACGTCCTGACTTTC. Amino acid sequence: CAWSPTARPGGTGANVLTF.

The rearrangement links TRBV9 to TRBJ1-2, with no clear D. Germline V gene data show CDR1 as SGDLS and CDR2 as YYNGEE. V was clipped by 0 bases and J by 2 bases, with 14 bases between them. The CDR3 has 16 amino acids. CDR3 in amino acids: CASSVAEGGQNYGYTF. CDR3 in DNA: TGTGCCAGCAGCGTAGCTGAGGGTGGCCAAAACTATGGCTACACCTTC.

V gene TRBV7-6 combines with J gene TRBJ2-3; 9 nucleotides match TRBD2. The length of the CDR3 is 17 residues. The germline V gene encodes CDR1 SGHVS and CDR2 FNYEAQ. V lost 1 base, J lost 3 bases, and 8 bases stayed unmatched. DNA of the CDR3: TGTGCCAGCAGCTTAGGGGGCGGGGGGGTCCCGACAGATACGCAGTATTTT. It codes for CASSLGGGGVPTDTQYF. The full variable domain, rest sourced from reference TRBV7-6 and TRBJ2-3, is GAGVSQSPRYKVTKRGQDVALRCDPISGHVSLYWYRQALGQGPEFLTYFNYEAQQDKSGLPNDRFSAERPEGSISTLTIQRTEQRDSAMYRCASSLGGGGVPTDTQYFGPGTRLTVL.

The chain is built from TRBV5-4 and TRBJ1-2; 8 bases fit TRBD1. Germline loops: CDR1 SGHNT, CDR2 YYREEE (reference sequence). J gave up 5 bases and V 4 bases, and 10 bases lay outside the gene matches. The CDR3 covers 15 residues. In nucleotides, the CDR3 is TGTGCCAGCAGCCCTATGGACAGGGTGGGGTATGGCTACACCTTC. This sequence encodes CASSPMDRVGYGYTF.

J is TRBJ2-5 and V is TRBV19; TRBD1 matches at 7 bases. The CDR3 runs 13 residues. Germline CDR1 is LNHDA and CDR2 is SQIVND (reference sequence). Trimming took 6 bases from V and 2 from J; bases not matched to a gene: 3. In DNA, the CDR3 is TGTGCCAGTAGGGCAGGGGGTCAAGAGACCCAGTACTTC. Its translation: CASRAGGQETQYF.

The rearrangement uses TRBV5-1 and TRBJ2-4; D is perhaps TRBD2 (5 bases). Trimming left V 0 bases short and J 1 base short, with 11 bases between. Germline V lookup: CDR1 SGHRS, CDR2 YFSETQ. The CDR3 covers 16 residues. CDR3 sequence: CASSLGGSGAKNIQYF. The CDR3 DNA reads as TGCGCCAGCAGCTTGGGTGGCTCGGGGGCCAAAAACATTCAGTACTTC.

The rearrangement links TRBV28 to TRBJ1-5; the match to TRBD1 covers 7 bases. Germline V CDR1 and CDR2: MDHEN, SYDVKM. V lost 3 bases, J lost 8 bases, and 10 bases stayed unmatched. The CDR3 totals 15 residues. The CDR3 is CASSLLIGGMEPQHF. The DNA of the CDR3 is TGTGCCAGCAGTTTGCTGATAGGGGGCATGGAGCCCCAGCATTTT.

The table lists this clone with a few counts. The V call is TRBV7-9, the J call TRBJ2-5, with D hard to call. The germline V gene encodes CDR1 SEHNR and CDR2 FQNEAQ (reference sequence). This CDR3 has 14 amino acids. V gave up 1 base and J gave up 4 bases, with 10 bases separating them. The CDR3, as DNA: TGTGCCAGCAGCTTAGACCCCCCAGGAGAGACCCAGTACTTC. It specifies CASSLDPPGETQYF.

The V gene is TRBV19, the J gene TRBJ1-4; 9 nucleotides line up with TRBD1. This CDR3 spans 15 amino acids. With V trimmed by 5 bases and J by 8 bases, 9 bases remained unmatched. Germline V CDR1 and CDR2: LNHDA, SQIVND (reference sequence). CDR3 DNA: TGTGCCAGTAGTGATACCGGGACAGGGCGCGAAAAACTGTTTTTT. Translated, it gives CASSDTGTGREKLFF. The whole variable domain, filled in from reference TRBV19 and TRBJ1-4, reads DGGITQSPKYLFRKEGQNVTLSCEQNLNHDAMYWYRQDPGQGLRLIYYSQIVNDFQKGDIAEGYSVSREKKESFPLTVTSAQKNPTAFYLCASSDTGTGREKLFFGSGTQLSVL.

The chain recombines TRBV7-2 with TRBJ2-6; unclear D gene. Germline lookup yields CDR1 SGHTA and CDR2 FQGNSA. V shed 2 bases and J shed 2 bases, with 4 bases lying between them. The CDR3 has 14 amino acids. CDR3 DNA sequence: TGTGCCAGCAGCTTATCTACTGGGGCCAACGTCCTGACTTTC. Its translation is CASSLSTGANVLTF. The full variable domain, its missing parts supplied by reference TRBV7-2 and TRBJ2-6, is GAGVSQSPSNKVTEKGKDVELRCDPISGHTALYWYRQSLGQGLEFLIYFQGNSAPDKSGLPSDRFSAERTGGSVSTLTIQRTQQEDSAVYLCASSLSTGANVLTFGAGSRLTVL.

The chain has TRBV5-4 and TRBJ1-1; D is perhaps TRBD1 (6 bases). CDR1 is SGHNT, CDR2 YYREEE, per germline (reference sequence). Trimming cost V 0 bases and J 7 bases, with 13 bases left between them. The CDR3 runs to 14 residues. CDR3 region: CASSLVGQNFEAFF. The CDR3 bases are TGTGCCAGCAGCTTGGTGGGACAAAATTTTGAAGCTTTCTTT.

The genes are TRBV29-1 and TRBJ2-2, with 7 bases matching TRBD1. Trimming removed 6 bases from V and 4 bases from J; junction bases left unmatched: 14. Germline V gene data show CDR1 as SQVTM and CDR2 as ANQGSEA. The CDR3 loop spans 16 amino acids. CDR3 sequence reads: CSVIRVEGAGTGELFF. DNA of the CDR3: TGCAGCGTCATCAGGGTCGAGGGGGCGGGCACCGGGGAGCTGTTTTTT.

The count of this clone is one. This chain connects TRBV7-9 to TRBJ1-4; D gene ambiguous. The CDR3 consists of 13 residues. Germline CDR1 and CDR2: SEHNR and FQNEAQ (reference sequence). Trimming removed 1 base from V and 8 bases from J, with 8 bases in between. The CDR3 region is CASSLGAGEKLFF. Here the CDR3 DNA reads TGTGCCAGCAGCTTAGGGGCGGGGGAAAAACTGTTTTTT.